The 19 T cell receptor beta chains listed next were all sequenced from one sample in a study of PD-1 blockade in classical Hodgkin lymphoma. Assay: immunoSEQ multiplex PCR; the TCRdb copy retains only in-frame clones and omits some. The table lists more than 85,000 clones, roughly 90% of them singletons. Time point specified: cycle 4 day 1 (C4D1), after about 6 weeks of nivolumab. Every patient experienced relapse after autologous stem cell transplantation, and brentuximab vedotin exposure varied. This sample comprised peripheral blood mononuclear cells (PBMCs), obtained before the fourth cycle of nivolumab. Every receptor here comes from a human donor with classical Hodgkin lymphoma.

J is TRBJ2-2 and V is TRBV10-2, with 10 bases lining up with TRBD2. Germline CDR1 is WSHSY and CDR2 is SAAADI. CDR3 length: 16 amino acids. The junction had 7 bases not matched to a gene; V was cut back by 5 bases and J by 4 bases. In DNA form, the CDR3 reads TGCGCCAGCAGTCGGACTAGCGGCATACCCACCGGGGAGCTGTTTTTT. Translating gives CASSRTSGIPTGELFF.

This chain connects TRBV5-1 to TRBJ2-2, with TRBD2 matching 7 bases. Germline V gene sequence: CDR1 SGHRS, CDR2 YFSETQ. CDR3 length: 16 residues. V lost 4 bases to trimming and J lost 5 bases; unmatched junction nucleotides: 11. The chain's CDR3 is CASSGWAGVVTGELFF. The CDR3 region has the DNA TGCGCCAGCAGCGGCTGGGCGGGAGTCGTTACCGGGGAGCTGTTTTTT.

J is TRBJ1-1 and V is TRBV25-1, with D uncertain. Germline values: CDR1 MGHDK, CDR2 SYGVNS. The CDR3 contains 14 residues. Trimming removed 1 base from V and 4 bases from J, with 10 bases in between. The CDR3 DNA is TGTGCCAGCAGTGAATTTAACAGAGGCACTGAAGCTTTCTTT. Translating it yields CASSEFNRGTEAFF.

CDR3 sequence: CASSQARDREAKNIQYF. The CDR3 nucleotides read TGCGCCAGCAGCCAAGCCCGGGACAGGGAAGCCAAAAACATTCAGTACTTC. The chain recombines TRBV4-3 with TRBJ2-4; 9 bases fit TRBD1. CDR1 and CDR2 (germline): LGHNA, YSLEER. The CDR3 has 17 residues. The ends lost 1 base at V and 0 bases at J; junction bases unmatched: 4.

This clone showed up just once. This chain links TRBV6-6 with TRBJ1-1; the D gene is possibly TRBD1 (5 bases). The CDR3 runs 15 residues. V was cut by 7 bases and J by 1 base, with 16 bases left in between. Germline V gene sequence: CDR1 MNHNY, CDR2 SVGAGI (reference sequence). CDR3 sequence reads: CASIKGQTGNTEAFF. The CDR3 region has the DNA TGTGCCAGCATTAAGGGCCAAACAGGGAACACTGAAGCTTTCTTT.

J is TRBJ2-7 and V is TRBV19; 8 nucleotides align to TRBD2. The CDR3 extends over 14 amino acids. Per the germline V gene, CDR1 is LNHDA and CDR2 is SQIVND (reference sequence). Trimming at V came to 11 bases and at J to 7 bases, leaving 16 bases not matched to a gene. The DNA for the CDR3 is TGTGCCCCGTCGGGGGGGAGCTACGAGCAAGAGCAGTACTTC. Protein sequence: CAPSGGSYEQEQYF.

This sequence joins TRBV4-1 and TRBJ1-5; D ambiguous. Trimming cost V 4 bases and J 3 bases, with 13 bases left between them. CDR1 and CDR2 (germline): MGHRA, YSYEKL. This CDR3 has 15 residues. In DNA, the CDR3 is TGCGCCAGCAGCCTCCGGTCTCAGGACAATCAGCCCCAGCATTTT. It encodes CASSLRSQDNQPQHF.

The chain has TRBV7-2 and TRBJ2-5; no reliable D call. The CDR3 is 11 amino acids. The germline V gene encodes CDR1 SGHTA and CDR2 FQGNSA. Trimming removed 5 bases from V and 5 bases from J, with 6 bases in between. CDR3 sequence (DNA): TGTGCCAGCAGCGTAGGCGAGACCCAGTACTTC. This codes for CASSVGETQYF.

The chain uses TRBV6-5 and TRBJ2-7; 9 nucleotides align to TRBD2. V was pared by 6 bases and J by 3 bases, with 9 bases of the junction left unmatched. Germline CDR1 reads MNHEY; CDR2 reads SVGAGI. CDR3 length: 15 amino acids. The CDR3 nucleotides are TGTGCCAGCAGAAGTAGCGGGGGTAGTTACTACGAGCAGTACTTC. It yields the protein CASRSSGGSYYEQYF.

The table lists this clone with a count of one. The chain employs TRBV5-1 and TRBJ2-3; D possibly corresponds to TRBD2 (6 bases). This CDR3 has 17 amino acids. Trimming removed 3 bases from V and 6 bases from J, with 23 bases in between. CDR1 and CDR2 from the germline V gene are SGHRS and YFSETQ. DNA for the CDR3: TGCGCCAGCAGCTCAGTCAGCGGGCCTAGGGTATCGGATACGCAGTATTTT. This gives the protein CASSSVSGPRVSDTQYF.

V gene TRBV6-1 combines with J gene TRBJ2-1; 9 bases agree with TRBD2. Germline V gives CDR1 MNHNS, CDR2 SASEGT. The CDR3 runs 16 residues. V lost 0 bases to trimming and J lost 6 bases; unmatched junction nucleotides: 6. This CDR3 reads CASSEALLAGSNEQFF. The CDR3 DNA reads as TGTGCCAGCAGTGAAGCCCTTCTAGCGGGGAGCAATGAGCAGTTCTTC.

V is TRBV5-1 and J is TRBJ1-6; 8 bases fit TRBD1. V shed 0 bases and J 6 bases; nucleotides not matched to a gene: 2. This CDR3 has 15 residues. Germline CDR1 reads SGHRS; CDR2 reads YFSETQ. The CDR3 spells CASSLGDRLNSPLHF. The CDR3 DNA sequence: TGCGCCAGCAGCTTGGGGGACAGGCTTAATTCACCCCTCCACTTT. Based on the CDR3 plus reference TRBV5-1 and TRBJ1-6, the full variable domain is KAGVTQTPRYLIKTRGQQVTLSCSPISGHRSVSWYQQTPGQGLQFLFEYFSETQRNKGNFPGRFSGRQFSNSRSEMNVSTLELGDSALYLCASSLGDRLNSPLHFGNGTRLTVT.

J is TRBJ2-1 and V is TRBV5-1; D not certain. The CDR3 is 16 amino acids. Trimming took off 1 base at V and 7 bases at J, with 18 bases between the two ends. CDR1 and CDR2 (germline): SGHRS, YFSETQ. CDR3 loop: CASSLTAAVDINEQFF. Here the CDR3 DNA reads TGCGCCAGCAGCTTGACTGCGGCGGTTGATATAAATGAGCAGTTCTTC.

The rearrangement links TRBV5-4 to TRBJ2-5; D tentatively fits TRBD1 or TRBD2 (5 bases each). Germline CDR1 reads SGHNT; CDR2 reads YYREEE (reference sequence). V gave up 3 bases and J gave up 2 bases, with 14 bases separating them. The CDR3 sequence is 15 residues long. CDR3 amino acids: CASSSAGTGQETQYF. The CDR3, as DNA: TGTGCCAGCAGCTCGGCCGGGACGGGACAAGAGACCCAGTACTTC.

The chain combines TRBV7-9 with TRBJ2-1, with 13 bases lining up with TRBD2. Unmatched junction bases numbered 12, after V lost 5 bases and J lost 8 bases. The CDR3 consists of 17 residues. The germline V gene has CDR1 SEHNR and CDR2 FQNEAQ (reference sequence). CDR3 sequence (DNA): TGTGCCAGCAGCCCCCACGTTACTAGCGGGAGGGCGGATGAGCAGTTCTTC. It translates to CASSPHVTSGRADEQFF.

The chain carries TRBV25-1 and TRBJ1-1; D is possibly TRBD1 (5 bases). Trimming took 6 bases from V and 6 from J, leaving 23 bases between them. Germline CDR1 and CDR2: MGHDK and SYGVNS. This CDR3 comprises 16 residues. The CDR3 nucleotides are TGTGCCAGCAGCCCTGGAGTGAGGGGTCTGATTTCTGAAGCTTTCTTT. This gives the protein CASSPGVRGLISEAFF.

For the CDR3, the DNA is TGTGCCAGCTCACCACCCCCCGGGGAAAAACTGTTTTTT. Protein sequence: CASSPPPGEKLFF. The V call is TRBV18, the J call TRBJ1-4; D gene unclear. V gave up 0 bases and J gave up 8 bases, with 7 bases separating them. Germline loops: CDR1 KGHSH, CDR2 LQKENI. CDR3 size: 13 residues.

CDR3 bases: TGCGCCAGCAGCCTCCTCGAGGGGGCGGATGAAAAACTGTTTTTT. Translated: CASSLLEGADEKLFF. This chain joins TRBV4-3 and TRBJ1-4; 7 nucleotides match TRBD1. Germline V CDR1 and CDR2: LGHNA, YSLEER. The CDR3 has 15 residues. J gave up 6 bases and V 4 bases, and 8 bases lay outside the gene matches.

The genes are TRBV7-9 and TRBJ2-1; possibly TRBD1 for D (6 bases). Germline assignment: CDR1 SEHNR and CDR2 FQNEAQ (reference sequence). V shed 0 bases and J shed 5 bases, with 11 bases lying between them. CDR3 length: 15 residues. CDR3 coding DNA: TGTGCCAGCAGCTTAGCACAGGGCGGAGACAATGAGCAGTTCTTC. It is translated as CASSLAQGGDNEQFF. Looking up the rest from reference TRBV7-9 and TRBJ2-1 gives the full variable domain: DTGVSQNPRHKITKRGQNVTFRCDPISEHNRLYWYRQTLGQGPEFLTYFQNEAQLEKSRLLSDRFSAERPKGSFSTLEIQRTEQGDSAMYLCASSLAQGGDNEQFFGPGTRLTVL.